The sequence of this T cell receptor (beta chain) was determined in a study of neurological immune-mediated disorders. Study details: Of around 35 multiple sclerosis patients, about 30 were relapsing-remitting and 3 secondary progressive. Study-wide results and caveats: None of the CDR3 amino acid sequences of expanded clones recurred across subjects, suggesting private repertoires in all groups.

This clonotype was counted between two and nine times. Its specificity is unknown. Noted time point: longitudinal time-point 3. The cDNA came from 5'RACE with 10-nucleotide random UMIs. Every sequencing run generated in excess of 180 million TCR-beta sequences. These sequences covered 15-18 subjects. TCRdb reprocessed the 5' RACE reads with MiXCR, giving one entry per CDR3 protein. Here the sample spans some 80,000 distinct CDR3 sequences, about 4.3% being singletons. Trimming cost V 0 bases and J 8 bases; bases outside gene matches: 7. Germline CDR1 is GTSNPN and CDR2 is SVGIG (reference sequence). The CDR3 extends over 14 amino acids.

The chain is built from TRBV30 and TRBJ1-2, with TRBD1 identical over 9 bases. This receptor was taken from an older woman with multiple sclerosis. Sequencing was performed on PBMCs. The CDR3 is CAWSVQGAGFGYTF. The CDR3 DNA reads TGTGCCTGGAGTGTACAGGGGGCAGGATTCGGCTACACCTTC.